The rows below give T cell receptor beta chains drawn from one sample of a study of T cells in Graves' hyperthyroidism and ophthalmopathy. MiXCR, applied by TCRdb to the multiplex PCR reads, yields one record per CDR3 protein. The sample has 300,000 to 350,000 distinct CDR3 sequences; around 18% are singletons. Sequencing was done on a sample of blood. Receptor source: a woman between 40 and 50 years old with Graves' ophthalmopathy. The CDR3 runs from the conserved cysteine through the conserved F or W. A D gene is named only where the DNA matches it firmly. Where a row states a size, it is once, few, many or the class of an expanded clone; other rows omit it.

d_gene	j_gene	abundance	v_gene	len	CDR3nt	CDR3aa
TRBD1	TRBJ2-7	many	TRBV10-3	16	TGTGCCATCAGTGAGACCGACAGGGGAACCACCTACGAGCAGTACTTC	CAISETDRGTTYEQYF
-	TRBJ1-1	once	TRBV7-2	13	TGTGCCAGCAGTGAAGCGGCCGGACGTGCCGCTTTCTTT	CASSEAAGRAAFF
-	TRBJ2-5	many	TRBV3-1	15	TGTGCCAGCAGCCAAGATTGGGCCTACCCCGGGACCCAGTACTTC	CASSQDWAYPGTQYF
-	TRBJ2-7	many	TRBV20-1	13	TGCAGTGCTAGAGGGACAGCAGCCTACGAGCAGTACTTC	CSARGTAAYEQYF
TRBD2	TRBJ2-5	many	TRBV11-2	15	TGTGCCAGCAGCTTAGAGCAGCGGGAGACGGAGACCCAGTACTTC	CASSLEQRETETQYF
-	TRBJ1-2	few	TRBV3-1	12	TGTGCCAGCAGCCATGGGAAAGGCCGGAGTACCTTC	CASSHGKGRSTF
-	TRBJ1-2	few	TRBV3-1	14	TGTGCCAGCAGCCAAGATTCTTCGAATCATGGCTACACCTTC	CASSQDSSNHGYTF
-	TRBJ2-7	many	TRBV29-1	14	TGCAGCGTTGAAAATGACAGGCCCTCCTACGAGCAGTACTTC	CSVENDRPSYEQYF
TRBD2	TRBJ2-7	many	TRBV25-1	16	TGTGCCAGCAGTGAAGTCGGGGAGGGTTCGTCATCCGAGCAGTACTTC	CASSEVGEGSSSEQYF
TRBD1	TRBJ2-5	many	TRBV11-2	13	TGTGCCAGCAGGACAGGGCTAGGGGAGACCCAGTACTTC	CASRTGLGETQYF
TRBD1	TRBJ2-1	many	TRBV28	15	TGTGCCAGCAGTTTACCGGGACAGGGGGCGAATGAGCAGTTCTTC	CASSLPGQGANEQFF
TRBD1	TRBJ2-7	many	TRBV28	15	TGTGCCAGCAGTTTAGGGACAGGGCACTCCTACGAGCAGTACTTC	CASSLGTGHSYEQYF
TRBD2	TRBJ2-5	-	TRBV4-2	18	TGTGCCAGCAGCGATCCGGGACTAGCGGGAGGGCTTCAAGAGACCCAGTACTTC	CASSDPGLAGGLQETQYF
-	TRBJ1-1	-	TRBV6-1	13	TGTGCCAGTTTGTTATCAGGGAACACTGAAGCTTTCTTT	CASLLSGNTEAFF
-	TRBJ1-2	many	TRBV30	11	TGTGCCTGGACAGCGGACTATGGCTACACCTTC	CAWTADYGYTF